Sequencing of this T cell receptor beta chain was carried out in a study of T cells in Graves' hyperthyroidism and ophthalmopathy (dated 2019 in TCRdb). With respect to the entire study: TCR V-J signatures able to tell the groups apart were searched for in a discovery cohort of 90 to 100 patients, of whom about 40 had Graves' ophthalmopathy and 55 to 60 had stable Graves' hyperthyroidism. According to the paper, TCR Vbeta CDR3 sequencing was carried out on over 130 peripheral blood samples, which came from more than 40 ophthalmopathy, fewer than 80 hyperthyroidism and about 17 progressor patients. Following sampling, methimazole starting at 30 mg daily was given to hyperthyroidism patients, and high-dose intravenous methylprednisolone was given to ophthalmopathy patients. In more than 5 Graves' hyperthyroidism patients, the study also compared T-cell repertoires from thyroid tissue with T-cell repertoires from blood. Whether ophthalmopathy could be predicted prospectively was tested in an independent validation cohort made up of fewer than 20 hyperthyroidism patients plus 17 patients who later progressed to ophthalmopathy. The 95 to 100 discovery patients were divided at random into training and test sets in a 7:3 ratio. Points the paper makes about the study in general: In validation, the model predicted progression to ophthalmopathy with 60% to 71% sensitivity and over 72% specificity, a median of approximately 6.5 months before onset. A 13 V-J signature model separated ophthalmopathy from stable hyperthyroidism, with 87.88% sensitivity and about 81% specificity in cross-validation and 80%/75% in testing. Most expanded thyroid clonotypes (frequency above 0.001) were also found in blood, which suggests that blood repertoires may mirror thyroid immune responses. Sample size was not statistically predetermined, and blinding of investigators to group allocation was not performed.

A remark on this clonotype: Its antigen remains undetermined. No base qualities exist here, and no much larger clone lies one base off it.

TCR beta CDR3 regions were amplified from RNA transcripts. For the first round of RT-PCR on the TCR CDR3, the HTBI primer set was used together with the Qiagen OneStep RT-PCR kit. The libraries were constructed in a second round of multiplex PCR and then size-selected and purified. Sequencing of the libraries was done on an Illumina HiSeq2000 using paired-end 100 bp reads. Per the authors' processing: Raw data were processed with SOAPnuke, discarding reads with adapters, uncalled bases, mean Phred below 15, or no exact constant-primer or identifier match. COPE v1.2.5 was used to merge high-quality paired reads, and clonotypes were defined as unique nucleotide sequences. MiTCR v1.1 was used to align the clonotypes against IMGT TRBV, TRBD and TRBJ reference segments. Only V-J combinations with frequency above 0.0001, covering roughly 99% of repertoires, were analysed. The TCS score was defined as the ratio of F50 (clonal expansion) to E x V (chaos), calculated using BLOSUM62-based TCRdist between CDR3 peptides within each V-J. Welch's t-statistics and random forest reduced around 510 V-J features to 13, which were used in a naive Bayes classifier (R e1071). The similarity between thyroid and blood repertoires was quantified using the Morisita-Horn index. TCRdb reworked the public reads: Q25 trimming with fastp, MiXCR clone assembly, productive beta chains retained. Merged by CDR3 protein, the rows form single entries marked with the most common genes and DNA. The V and J calls, along with clone size, are taken from TCRdb and not from the paper's own processing. This sample lists about 610,000 distinct CDR3 sequences; approximately 44% were detected once. The leading ten clones occupy roughly 8.2% of the sample.

CDR1 and CDR2 are drawn from the germline V gene: SQVTM, ANQGSEA. The CDR3 measures 11 amino acids from cysteine to phenylalanine. The sequence is cut down to CDR3 DNA, 33 bases in frame from base 1. Graves' hyperthyroidism was defined as stable when no progression to ophthalmopathy occurred over 18 months of follow-up. Hyperthyroidism patients were aged 18 to 65 years and newly diagnosed, with disease duration of less than 2 months. Any patient with an uncontrolled infection, another autoimmune disease, pregnancy or lactation was excluded. Diagnoses were based on clinical symptoms, serum thyroxine and TRAb, thyroid ultrasound and orbital computed tomography. Total RNA was extracted using Trizol reagent, and RNA quality was assessed on an Agilent 2100 Bioanalyzer.

This sequence was found in a woman aged 18 to 35 with Graves' hyperthyroidism. The sequencing sample was made of peripheral blood or thyroid tissue (not recorded which). This chain joins TRBV29-1 to TRBJ2-1; 9 bases in between match TRBD2. The DNA sequence is as follows: TGCACAACTCAAATAGCGGGAGTGGTGTTCTTC. Its translation is CTTQIAGVVFF.